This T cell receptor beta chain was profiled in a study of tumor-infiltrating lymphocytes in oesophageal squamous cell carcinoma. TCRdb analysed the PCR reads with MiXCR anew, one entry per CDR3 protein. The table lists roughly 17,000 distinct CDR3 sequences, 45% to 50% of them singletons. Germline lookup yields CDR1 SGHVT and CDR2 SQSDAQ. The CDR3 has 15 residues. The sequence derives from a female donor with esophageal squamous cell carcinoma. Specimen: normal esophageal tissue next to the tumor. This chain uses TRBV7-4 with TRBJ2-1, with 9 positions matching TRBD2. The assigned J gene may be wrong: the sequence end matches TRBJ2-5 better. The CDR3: CASSYLAGAQETQYF. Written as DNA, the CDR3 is TGTGCCAGCAGCTACTTAGCGGGAGCCCAAGAGACCCAGTACTTC.